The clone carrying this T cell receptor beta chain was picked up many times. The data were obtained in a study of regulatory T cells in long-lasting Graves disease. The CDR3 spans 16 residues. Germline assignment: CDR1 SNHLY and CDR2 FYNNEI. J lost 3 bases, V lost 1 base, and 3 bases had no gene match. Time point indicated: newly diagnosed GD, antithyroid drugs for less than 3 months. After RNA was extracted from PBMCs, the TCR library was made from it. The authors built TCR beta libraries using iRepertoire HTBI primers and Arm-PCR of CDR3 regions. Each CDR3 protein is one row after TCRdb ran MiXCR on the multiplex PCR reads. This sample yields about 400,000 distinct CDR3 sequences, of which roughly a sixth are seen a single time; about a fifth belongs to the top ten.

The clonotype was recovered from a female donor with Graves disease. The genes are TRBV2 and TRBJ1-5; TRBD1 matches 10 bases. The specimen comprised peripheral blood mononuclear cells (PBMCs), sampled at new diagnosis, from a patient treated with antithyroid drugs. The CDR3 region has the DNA TGTGCCAGCAGTGAAGTCGGGACAGGGGCCAATCAGCCCCAGCATTTT. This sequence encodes CASSEVGTGANQPQHF.